This section outlines one TCR beta chain sequence together with its context. The CDR3 covers 16 residues. CDR1 is SGHRS and CDR2 is YFSETQ in the germline V gene. V shed 0 bases and J 7 bases; nucleotides not matched to a gene: 8. This record comes from a study of blood T cell repertoires in COVID-19. TCRdb's copy holds only in-frame clones and misses some; the assay was immunoSEQ multiplex PCR. Of more than 60,000 clones listed, almost 85% are singletons. This chain joins TRBV5-1 and TRBJ2-3; 10 nucleotides agree with TRBD2. This clonotype was sampled from a human donor in a cohort sampled during active COVID-19. Material: peripheral blood. For the CDR3, the DNA is TGCGCCAGCAGCTTGGTAGCGGGGGGTTCCCTAAATACGCAGTATTTT. Protein product: CASSLVAGGSLNTQYF.